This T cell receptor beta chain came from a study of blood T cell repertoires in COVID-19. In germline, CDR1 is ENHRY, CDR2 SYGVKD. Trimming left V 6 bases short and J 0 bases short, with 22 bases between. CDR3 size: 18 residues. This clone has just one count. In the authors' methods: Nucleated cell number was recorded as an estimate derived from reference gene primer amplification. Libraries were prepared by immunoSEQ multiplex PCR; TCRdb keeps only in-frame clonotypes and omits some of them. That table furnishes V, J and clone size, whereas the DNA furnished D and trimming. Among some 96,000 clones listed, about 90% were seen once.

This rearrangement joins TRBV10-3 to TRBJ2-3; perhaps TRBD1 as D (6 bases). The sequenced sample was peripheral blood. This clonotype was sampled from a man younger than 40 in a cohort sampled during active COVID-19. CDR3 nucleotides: TGTGCCATCAGGCCTACCGGGACATTGGCCATTAGCACAGATACGCAGTATTTT. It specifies CAIRPTGTLAISTDTQYF.